The present T cell receptor (beta chain) was sequenced within a study of blood T cell repertoires in COVID-19. Study summary: PBMCs, B-cell-depleted T cells, or T cells provided the cDNA or gDNA that made up the material.

This table comes from immunoSEQ multiplex PCR, and its TCRdb copy is limited to in-frame clones, with some not included. This sample yields 160,000 or so clones, of which 80% to 95% are seen a single time; 2% belongs to the top ten. This clone was counted only a few times. The germline V gene has CDR1 LGHNA and CDR2 YNFKEQ. The CDR3 contains 13 residues. The V end was cut by 1 base, the J end by 12 bases, with 10 bases between. The sample comprised peripheral blood. The chain links TRBV4-2 to TRBJ1-6, with a weak D call TRBD1 (5 bases). This sequence was found in a woman in her sixties or seventies with COVID-19, enrolled during active disease. CDR3 loop: CASSQGRGLPLHF. Here the CDR3 DNA reads TGTGCCAGCAGCCAAGGAAGGGGCTTACCCCTCCACTTT.